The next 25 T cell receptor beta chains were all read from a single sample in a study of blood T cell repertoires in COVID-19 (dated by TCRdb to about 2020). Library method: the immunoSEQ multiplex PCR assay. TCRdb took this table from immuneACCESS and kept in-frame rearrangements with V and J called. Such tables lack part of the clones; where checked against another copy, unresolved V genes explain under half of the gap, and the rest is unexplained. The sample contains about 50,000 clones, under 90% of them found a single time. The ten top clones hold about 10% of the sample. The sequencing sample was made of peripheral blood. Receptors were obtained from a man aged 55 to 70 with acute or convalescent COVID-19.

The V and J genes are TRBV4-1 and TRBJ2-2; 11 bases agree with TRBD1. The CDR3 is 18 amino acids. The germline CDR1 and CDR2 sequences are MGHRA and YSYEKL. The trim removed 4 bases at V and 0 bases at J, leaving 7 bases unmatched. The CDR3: CASSPGQGARANTGELFF. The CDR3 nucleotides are TGCGCCAGCAGCCCCGGACAGGGGGCTCGGGCGAACACCGGGGAGCTGTTTTTT.

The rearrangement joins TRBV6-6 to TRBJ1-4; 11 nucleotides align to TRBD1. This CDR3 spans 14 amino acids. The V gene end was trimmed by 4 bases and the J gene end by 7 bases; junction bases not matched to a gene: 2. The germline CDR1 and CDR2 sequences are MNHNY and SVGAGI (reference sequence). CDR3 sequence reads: CASSFGQGAEKLFF. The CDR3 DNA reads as TGTGCCAGCAGTTTCGGACAGGGGGCTGAAAAACTGTTTTTT.

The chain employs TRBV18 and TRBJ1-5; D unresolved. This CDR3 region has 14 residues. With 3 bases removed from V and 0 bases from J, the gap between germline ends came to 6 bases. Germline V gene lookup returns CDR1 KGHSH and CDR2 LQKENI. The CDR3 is CASSPSDSNQPQHF. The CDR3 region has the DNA TGTGCCAGCTCACCCAGCGATAGCAATCAGCCCCAGCATTTT.

In DNA form, the CDR3 reads TGCGCCAGCAGCCAAGGCTGGACATCTGGGAACGAGCAGTACTTC. Its translation: CASSQGWTSGNEQYF. The chain is built from TRBV4-3 and TRBJ2-7; the D gene is possibly TRBD1 (5 bases). From germline, CDR1 is LGHNA and CDR2 YSLEER. CDR3 size: 15 residues. V was trimmed by 1 base and J by 5 bases, leaving 15 bases between them.

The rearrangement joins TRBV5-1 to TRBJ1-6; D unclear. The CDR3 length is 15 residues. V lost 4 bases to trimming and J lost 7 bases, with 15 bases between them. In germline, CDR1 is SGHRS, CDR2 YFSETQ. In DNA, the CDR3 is TGCGCCAGCAGCATAGCGGGCCAGGCAAATTCACCCCTCCACTTT. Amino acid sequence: CASSIAGQANSPLHF.

The CDR3 DNA reads TGTGCCAGCAGCTTTAGACACGACAATCAGCCCCAGCATTTT. This gives the protein CASSFRHDNQPQHF. This chain joins TRBV6-5 and TRBJ1-5; no clear D. This CDR3 is built from 14 residues. Per germline, CDR1 MNHEY and CDR2 SVGAGI. V was trimmed by 6 bases and J by 3 bases, leaving 12 bases between them.

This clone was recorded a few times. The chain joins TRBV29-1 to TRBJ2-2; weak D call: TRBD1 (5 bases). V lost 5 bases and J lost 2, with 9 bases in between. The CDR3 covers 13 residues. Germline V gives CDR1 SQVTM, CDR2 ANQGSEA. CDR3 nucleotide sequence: TGCAGCGTTAGAAGGGGAAACACCGGGGAGCTGTTTTTT. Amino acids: CSVRRGNTGELFF.

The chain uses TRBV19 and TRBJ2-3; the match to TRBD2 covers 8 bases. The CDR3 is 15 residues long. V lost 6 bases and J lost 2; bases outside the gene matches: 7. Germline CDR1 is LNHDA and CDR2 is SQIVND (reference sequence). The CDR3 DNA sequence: TGTGCCAGTAGAACCTTAGCGGGGACCACAGATACGCAGTATTTT. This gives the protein CASRTLAGTTDTQYF.

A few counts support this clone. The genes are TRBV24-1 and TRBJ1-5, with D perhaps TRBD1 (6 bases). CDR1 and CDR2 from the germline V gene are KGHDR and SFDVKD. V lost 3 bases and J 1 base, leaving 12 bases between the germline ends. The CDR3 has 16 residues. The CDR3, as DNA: TGTGCCACCAGTGATGCAGGGGCTTTGAGCAATCAGCCCCAGCATTTT. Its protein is CATSDAGALSNQPQHF.

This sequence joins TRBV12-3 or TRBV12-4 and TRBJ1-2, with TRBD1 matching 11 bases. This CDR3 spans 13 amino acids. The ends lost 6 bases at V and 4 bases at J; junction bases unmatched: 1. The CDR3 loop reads CASRGTGGYGYTF. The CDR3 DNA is TGTGCCAGCAGGGGGACAGGGGGCTATGGCTACACCTTC.

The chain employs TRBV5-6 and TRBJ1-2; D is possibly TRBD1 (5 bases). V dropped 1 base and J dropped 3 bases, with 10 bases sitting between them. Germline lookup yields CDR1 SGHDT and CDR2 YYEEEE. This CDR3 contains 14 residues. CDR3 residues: CASSLQGDYYGYTF. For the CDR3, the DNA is TGTGCCAGCAGCTTGCAAGGGGATTACTATGGCTACACCTTC.

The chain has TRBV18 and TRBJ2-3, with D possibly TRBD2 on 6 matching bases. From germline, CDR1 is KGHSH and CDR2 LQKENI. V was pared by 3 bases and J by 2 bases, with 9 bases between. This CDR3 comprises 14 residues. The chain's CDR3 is CASSPGTPTDTQYF. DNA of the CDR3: TGTGCCAGCTCACCCGGGACTCCCACAGATACGCAGTATTTT.

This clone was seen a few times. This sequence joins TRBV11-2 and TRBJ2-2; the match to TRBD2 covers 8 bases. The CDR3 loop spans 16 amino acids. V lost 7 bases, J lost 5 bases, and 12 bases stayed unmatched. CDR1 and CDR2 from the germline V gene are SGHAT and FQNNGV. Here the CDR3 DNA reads TGTGCCAGCACCGCCGGGAGGGGGTTAAGGACCGGGGAGCTGTTTTTT. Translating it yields CASTAGRGLRTGELFF.

CDR3 DNA: TGTGCCAGCAGCCCGGGCGGGGGGGCGCGGACTGAAGCTTTCTTT. Encoded protein: CASSPGGGARTEAFF. The rearrangement uses TRBV5-6 and TRBJ1-1, with D tentatively TRBD1 (6 bases). The V gene lost 4 bases and the J gene lost 5 bases, with 18 bases spanning the gap. The CDR3 sequence is 15 residues long. CDR1 SGHDT and CDR2 YYEEEE come from the germline V gene. The variable domain in full, with the rest retrieved from reference TRBV5-6 and TRBJ1-1, is DAGVTQSPTHLIKTRGQQVTLRCSPKSGHDTVSWYQQALGQGPQFIFQYYEEEERQRGNFPDRFSGHQFPNYSSELNVNALLLGDSALYLCASSPGGGARTEAFFGQGTRLTVV.

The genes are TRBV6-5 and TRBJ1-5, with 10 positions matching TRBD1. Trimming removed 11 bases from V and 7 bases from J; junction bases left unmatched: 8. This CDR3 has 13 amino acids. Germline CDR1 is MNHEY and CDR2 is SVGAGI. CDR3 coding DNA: TGTGCCGGGGGACAGGGGCTTCTGCAGCCCCAGCATTTT. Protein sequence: CAGGQGLLQPQHF.

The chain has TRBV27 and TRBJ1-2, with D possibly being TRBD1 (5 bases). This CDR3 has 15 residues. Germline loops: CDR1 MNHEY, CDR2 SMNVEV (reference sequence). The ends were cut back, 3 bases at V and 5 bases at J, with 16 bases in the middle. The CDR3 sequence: CASSLLAGGKYGYTF. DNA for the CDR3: TGTGCCAGCAGTTTGTTAGCCGGGGGGAAGTATGGCTACACCTTC.

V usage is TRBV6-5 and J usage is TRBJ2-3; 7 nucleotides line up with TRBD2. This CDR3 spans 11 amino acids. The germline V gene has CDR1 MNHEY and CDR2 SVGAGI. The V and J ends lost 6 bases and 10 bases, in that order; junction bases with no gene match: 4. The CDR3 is CASSQGLAQYF. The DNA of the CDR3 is TGTGCCAGCAGCCAAGGACTAGCGCAGTATTTT.

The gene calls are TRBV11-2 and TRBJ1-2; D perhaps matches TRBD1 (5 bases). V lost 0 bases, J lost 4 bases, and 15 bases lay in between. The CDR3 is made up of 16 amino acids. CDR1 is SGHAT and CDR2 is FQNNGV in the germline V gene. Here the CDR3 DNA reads TGTGCCAGCAGCTTAGATCGGGAGGGGCGCCTCTATGGCTACACCTTC. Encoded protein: CASSLDREGRLYGYTF.

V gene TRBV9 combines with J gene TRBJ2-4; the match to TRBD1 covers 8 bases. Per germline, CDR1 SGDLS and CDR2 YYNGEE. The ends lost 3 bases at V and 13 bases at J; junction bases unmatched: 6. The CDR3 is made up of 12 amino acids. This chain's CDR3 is CASSAPDREQYF. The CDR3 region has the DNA TGTGCCAGCAGCGCCCCGGACAGGGAGCAGTACTTC. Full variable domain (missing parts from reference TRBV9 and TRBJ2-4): DSGVTQTPKHLITATGQRVTLRCSPRSGDLSVYWYQQSLDQGLQFLIQYYNGEERAKGNILERFSAQQFPDLHSELNLSSLELGDSALYFCASSAPDREQYFGAGTRLSVL.

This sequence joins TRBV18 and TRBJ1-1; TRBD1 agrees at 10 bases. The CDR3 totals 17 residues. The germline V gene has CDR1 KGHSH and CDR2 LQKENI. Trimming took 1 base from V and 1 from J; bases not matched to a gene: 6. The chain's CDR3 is CASSPQRTGGANTEAFF. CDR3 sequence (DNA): TGTGCCAGCTCACCACAACGGACAGGGGGGGCGAACACTGAAGCTTTCTTT.

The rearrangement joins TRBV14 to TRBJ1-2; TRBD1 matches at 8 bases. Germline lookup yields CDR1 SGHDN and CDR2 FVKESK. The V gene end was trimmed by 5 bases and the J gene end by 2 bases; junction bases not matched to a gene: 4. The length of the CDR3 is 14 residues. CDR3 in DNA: TGTGCCAGCAGCTCTTGGACAGGGAACTATGGCTACACCTTC. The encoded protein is CASSSWTGNYGYTF.

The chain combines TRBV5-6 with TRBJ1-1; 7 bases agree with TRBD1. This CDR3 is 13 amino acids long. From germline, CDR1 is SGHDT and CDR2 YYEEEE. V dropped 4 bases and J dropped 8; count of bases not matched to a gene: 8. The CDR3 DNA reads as TGTGCCAGCAGCAACCCATCGACAGGGGAAGCTTTCTTT. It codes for CASSNPSTGEAFF.

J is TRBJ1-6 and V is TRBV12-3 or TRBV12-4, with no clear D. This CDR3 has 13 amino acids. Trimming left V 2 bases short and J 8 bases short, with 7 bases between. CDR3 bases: TGTGCCAGCAGTTTATCTCGGTATTCACCCCTCCACTTT. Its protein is CASSLSRYSPLHF.

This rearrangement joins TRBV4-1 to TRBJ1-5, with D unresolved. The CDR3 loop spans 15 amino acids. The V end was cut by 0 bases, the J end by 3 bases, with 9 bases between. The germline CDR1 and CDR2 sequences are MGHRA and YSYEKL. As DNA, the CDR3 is TGCGCCAGCAGCCAAGATTACAGCCTCAATCAGCCCCAGCATTTT. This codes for CASSQDYSLNQPQHF.

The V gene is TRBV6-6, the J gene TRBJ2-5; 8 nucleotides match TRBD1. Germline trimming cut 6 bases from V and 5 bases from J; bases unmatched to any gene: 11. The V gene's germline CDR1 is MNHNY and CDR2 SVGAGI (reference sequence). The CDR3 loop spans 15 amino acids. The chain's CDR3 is CASSPGQGGEETQYF. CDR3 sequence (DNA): TGTGCCAGCAGCCCCGGACAGGGCGGTGAGGAGACCCAGTACTTC.